The next 9 T cell receptor beta chains were all read from a single sample in a study of T cells in Graves' hyperthyroidism and ophthalmopathy (dated by TCRdb to the late 2010s). The library was prepared using multiplex PCR. The sample was run on an Illumina HiSeq 2000. TCR beta CDR3 regions were amplified from RNA transcripts. The first round of RT-PCR for the TCR CDR3 was performed with the HTBI primer set and the Qiagen OneStep RT-PCR kit. TCRdb applied fastp at Q25 and MiXCR to the public reads, then kept only in-frame beta chains. Rows matching on CDR3 protein sequence are summarized as one entry with the most common DNA and genes. The sample table lists nearly 600,000 distinct CDR3 sequences, more than 13% of them with a count of one. The ten largest clones add up to less than 9% of the sample. The sequenced sample consisted of blood. These receptors came from a woman aged 18 to 35 with Graves' ophthalmopathy.

This clonotype has at least ten counts. V and J are TRBV6-1 and TRBJ2-7; 10 nucleotides line up with TRBD1. Trimming removed 5 bases from V and 0 bases from J; junction bases left unmatched: 4. The CDR3 totals 15 residues. Germline V gene data show CDR1 as MNHNS and CDR2 as SASEGT. The CDR3 loop reads CASSYGTGVSYEQYF. CDR3 in DNA: TGTGCCAGCAGTTACGGGACAGGGGTCTCCTACGAGCAGTACTTC.

This clonotype was picked up one time. A much larger clone differs from this one at a single base, so this may be a read error. The chain joins TRBV2 to TRBJ1-1; the match to TRBD1 covers 7 bases. The V and J ends lost 7 bases and 3 bases, in that order; junction bases with no gene match: 5. CDR1 is SNHLY and CDR2 is FYNNEI in the germline V gene. CDR3 length: 13 residues. In nucleotides, the CDR3 is TGTGCCAGCACCGAGCAGGGGGACACTGAAGCTTTCTTT. Amino acids: CASTEQGDTEAFF.

This chain uses TRBV27 with TRBJ2-7; no definite D call. Germline CDR1 MNHEY, CDR2 SMNVEV (reference sequence). V was shortened by 0 bases and J by 6 bases, with 9 bases between the two germline ends. This CDR3 has 13 residues. In nucleotides, the CDR3 is TGTGCCAGCAGTTTATCATCGCAAGGCGAGCAGTACTTC. Translated, it gives CASSLSSQGEQYF.

This clonotype was detected ten times or more. The chain recombines TRBV28 with TRBJ2-7; possibly TRBD2 for D (5 bases). V gave up 6 bases and J gave up 2 bases, with 11 bases separating them. The CDR3 runs 13 residues. Looked up from germline, CDR1 is MDHEN and CDR2 is SYDVKM. CDR3 in amino acids: CASRDSRTYEQYF. The DNA of the CDR3 is TGTGCCAGCAGGGACTCCCGGACCTACGAGCAGTACTTC. The full variable domain, in which reference TRBV28 and TRBJ2-7 provide the parts outside the CDR3, is DVKVTQSSRYLVKRTGEKVFLECVQDMDHENMFWYRQDPGLGLRLIYFSYDVKMKEKGDIPEGYSVSREKKERFSLILESASTNQTSMYLCASRDSRTYEQYFGPGTRLTVT.

Only a few counts were recorded for this clonotype. The rearrangement uses TRBV27 and TRBJ2-3; D gene unclear. The V end lost 6 bases, the J end lost 2 bases, and 15 bases lay between the germline ends. Germline-derived CDR1 and CDR2 are MNHEY and SMNVEV (reference sequence). This CDR3 has 15 residues. As DNA, the CDR3 is TGTGCCAGCAGCCCCCTGCAGTTCACCACAGATACGCAGTATTTT. Translation gives CASSPLQFTTDTQYF.

This chain uses TRBV7-9 with TRBJ1-2, with D perhaps TRBD1 (6 bases). V was shortened by 4 bases and J by 7 bases, with 13 bases between the two germline ends. The CDR3 is 13 residues long. Germline lookup yields CDR1 SEHNR and CDR2 FQNEAQ (reference sequence). The CDR3 spells CASSSDRFAGYTF. Written as DNA, the CDR3 is TGTGCCAGCAGCTCCGACAGGTTCGCTGGCTACACCTTC.

This clonotype occurred many times. The genes are TRBV2 and TRBJ1-2; TRBD1 aligns across 9 bases. Germline trimming cut 6 bases from V and 6 bases from J; bases unmatched to any gene: 2. CDR3 length: 12 amino acids. Germline values: CDR1 SNHLY, CDR2 FYNNEI. The CDR3 sequence: CASSRTGDGYTF. For the CDR3, the DNA is TGTGCCAGCAGCCGGACAGGGGATGGCTACACCTTC.

The chain recombines TRBV28 with TRBJ1-5; 10 nucleotides line up with TRBD1. The ends lost 4 bases at V and 7 bases at J; junction bases unmatched: 10. This CDR3 comprises 16 residues. Looked up from germline, CDR1 is MDHEN and CDR2 is SYDVKM. The CDR3 spells CASSSPGGQGYQPQHF. CDR3 nucleotide sequence: TGTGCCAGCAGTTCCCCCGGGGGACAGGGGTACCAGCCCCAGCATTTT.

In this sample, this clonotype turned up many times. V is TRBV2 and J is TRBJ2-2, with D perhaps matching TRBD1 or TRBD2 (5 bases each). The V gene lost 5 bases and the J gene lost 8 bases, with 18 bases spanning the gap. In germline, CDR1 is SNHLY, CDR2 FYNNEI. CDR3 length: 15 residues. As DNA, the CDR3 is TGTGCCAGCAGTACCGGGACCGACCAGTCAGGGGAGCTGTTTTTT. Amino acids: CASSTGTDQSGELFF.